This TCR beta chain was observed in a study of control samples from healthy donors and cancer patients. Germline V gene sequence: CDR1 SNHLY, CDR2 FYNNEI. The CDR3 covers 17 residues. V shed 0 bases and J 9 bases; nucleotides not matched to a gene: 10. Sequenced by immunoSEQ multiplex PCR; TCRdb stores in-frame clones only, minus some. The sample holds 110,000 to 150,000 clones, about nine tenths seen once. Source material: blood. This chain uses TRBV2 with TRBJ1-6; 8 bases line up with TRBD1. This sequence was found in a woman in her 30s in good health. Here the CDR3 reads CASSEALGGQEGSPLHF. DNA of the CDR3: TGTGCCAGCAGTGAAGCGCTTGGGGGACAGGAGGGTTCACCCCTCCACTTT. Using reference TRBV2 and TRBJ1-6 for the parts outside the CDR3, the full variable domain is EPEVTQTPSHQVTQMGQEVILRCVPISNHLYFYWYRQILGQKVEFLVSFYNNEISEKSEIFDDQFSVERPDGSNFTLKIRSTKLEDSAMYFCASSEALGGQEGSPLHFGNGTRLTVT.